These 25 T cell receptor beta chains were sequenced from one sample in a study of technical replicates of blood from a few donors. Assay used: immunoSEQ multiplex PCR; TCRdb lists only in-frame clones, some missing. The table lists about 84,000 clones, roughly 93% of them singletons. Sequenced sample: T cells isolated from PBMCs. The receptors were sampled from a human donor in good health.

The J gene is TRBJ1-1, the V gene TRBV28, with D hard to call. This CDR3 comprises 12 residues. V was pared by 3 bases and J by 4 bases, with 6 bases between. Per germline, CDR1 MDHEN and CDR2 SYDVKM. CDR3: CASSLLATEAFF. CDR3 DNA sequence: TGTGCCAGCAGTTTGTTAGCCACTGAAGCTTTCTTT.

This clone was recorded only once. The V and J genes are TRBV11-2 and TRBJ1-2, with D possibly matching TRBD1 (5 bases). Trimming removed 5 bases at V and 5 bases at J, with 27 bases between. This CDR3 comprises 18 residues. Germline V gives CDR1 SGHAT, CDR2 FQNNGV. This CDR3 is CASSNTGGFGQVPYGYTF. In DNA, the CDR3 is TGTGCCAGCAGCAACACGGGGGGTTTCGGACAAGTCCCTTATGGCTACACCTTC.

The chain uses TRBV7-9 and TRBJ1-2; TRBD1 aligns across 8 bases. Germline CDR1 is SEHNR and CDR2 is FQNEAQ (reference sequence). V dropped 2 bases and J dropped 4; count of bases not matched to a gene: 6. This CDR3 comprises 15 residues. The CDR3 nucleotides read TGTGCCAGCAGCTTAACAGGGGGGGAATTCTATGGCTACACCTTC. Translated: CASSLTGGEFYGYTF.

This chain joins TRBV11-2 and TRBJ2-7; 10 bases map to TRBD2. This CDR3 is 14 amino acids long. Per the germline V gene, CDR1 is SGHAT and CDR2 is FQNNGV. J gave up 4 bases and V 4 bases, and 4 bases lay outside the gene matches. The CDR3 coding sequence is TGTGCCAGCAGCTCCGATAGCGGGAGGTACGAGCAGTACTTC. Protein sequence: CASSSDSGRYEQYF.

This clone was picked up one time. The rearrangement uses TRBV2 and TRBJ2-6, with 10 positions matching TRBD2. Germline trimming cut 7 bases from V and 4 bases from J; bases unmatched to any gene: 7. CDR3 length: 16 residues. Germline V gene sequence: CDR1 SNHLY, CDR2 FYNNEI. CDR3 sequence (DNA): TGTGCCAGCACCCTAGCGGGAGTAATAGGGGCCAACGTCCTGACTTTC. As protein: CASTLAGVIGANVLTF.

This chain uses TRBV20-1 with TRBJ1-2, with D perhaps TRBD1 (5 bases). The CDR3 has 11 amino acids. V was shortened by 6 bases and J by 8 bases, with 13 bases between the two germline ends. Germline V gene data show CDR1 as DFQATT and CDR2 as SNEGSKA (reference sequence). CDR3 DNA sequence: TGCAGTGCGGGGCACGTGAACGGCTACACCTTC. Translating gives CSAGHVNGYTF.

In this sample, this clone turned up a few times. One end of the junction is discordant with germline, which a read error may explain. The chain is built from TRBV30 and TRBJ1-1, with D possibly being TRBD1 (6 bases). The CDR3 length is 16 residues. Looked up from germline, CDR1 is GTSNPN and CDR2 is SVGIG (reference sequence). The CDR3 spells CLESPNRVWNTPEAFF. CDR3 nucleotide sequence: TGCCTGGAGTCCCCGAACAGGGTATGGAATACCCCTGAAGCTTTCTTT.

This chain connects TRBV10-1 to TRBJ1-1; possible D gene TRBD1, 6 bases. Trimming shortened V by 0 bases and J by 0 bases, and 8 bases separated the two germline ends. The CDR3 is 15 amino acids. Germline V gene data show CDR1 as WNHNN and CDR2 as SYGVQD (reference sequence). This chain's CDR3 is CASSESTGMNTEAFF. DNA of the CDR3: TGCGCCAGCAGTGAGTCAACAGGGATGAACACTGAAGCTTTCTTT.

This clone was found once. The chain joins TRBV2 to TRBJ1-3; 9 bases agree with TRBD1. CDR3 length: 14 amino acids. V trimming: 5 bases; J trimming: 7 bases; junction bases outside the gene matches: 6. CDR1 is SNHLY, CDR2 FYNNEI, per germline. This CDR3 reads CASSQRQGGNTIYF. The DNA of the CDR3 is TGTGCCAGCAGTCAGCGACAGGGGGGGAACACCATATATTTT.

This rearrangement joins TRBV6-5 to TRBJ1-5, with D hard to call. Per the germline V gene, CDR1 is MNHEY and CDR2 is SVGAGI. The CDR3 totals 14 residues. Trimming stripped 2 bases from V and 5 bases from J, with 10 bases between. The CDR3 nucleotides are TGTGCCAGCAGTTACGCGGGGATTCATCAGCCCCAGCATTTT. It encodes CASSYAGIHQPQHF.

V is TRBV28 and J is TRBJ2-3; tentatively, D is TRBD2 (6 bases). V was trimmed by 8 bases and J by 3 bases, leaving 18 bases between them. The CDR3 covers 15 residues. From germline, CDR1 is MDHEN and CDR2 SYDVKM. CDR3 sequence reads: CASELPGELTDTQYF. As DNA, the CDR3 is TGTGCCAGCGAACTACCGGGGGAGTTAACAGATACGCAGTATTTT.

In regard to this clone: The limits of the CDR3 on the DNA are not certain, so only TCRdb's listed CDR3 is given. The chain carries TRBV11-2 and TRBJ2-3; the D call in the table, TRBD2, was not verified against the DNA. The CDR3 contains 16 residues when both ends are counted. Germline CDR1 is SGHAT and CDR2 is FQNNGV. This CDR3 is CASSLSTSGPSTSQYF.

The chain couples TRBV28 to TRBJ2-7, with D uncertain. Germline CDR1 reads MDHEN; CDR2 reads SYDVKM. The CDR3 contains 12 residues. V was pared by 6 bases and J by 3 bases, with 9 bases between. DNA for the CDR3: TGTGCCAGCAGGAGACAAGGCTACGAGCAGTACTTC. Translation: CASRRQGYEQYF.

This chain joins TRBV28 and TRBJ2-4; 7 bases align to TRBD2. The germline gives CDR1 MDHEN, CDR2 SYDVKM. Losses at the gene ends were 11 bases for V and 1 base for J; bases not matched to a gene: 14. The CDR3 runs to 16 residues. The CDR3: CAATKPGGYAKNIQYF. The CDR3 bases are TGTGCCGCCACCAAACCCGGGGGGTACGCCAAAAACATTCAGTACTTC.

The chain has TRBV9 and TRBJ2-1; unclear D gene. The V and J ends lost 1 base and 0 bases respectively, with 5 bases between them. CDR1 is SGDLS and CDR2 is YYNGEE in the germline V gene. This CDR3 contains 14 residues. CDR3 region: CASSVTSSYNEQFF. The CDR3 DNA reads as TGTGCCAGCAGCGTAACAAGCTCCTACAATGAGCAGTTCTTC.

The rearrangement uses TRBV28 and TRBJ2-1; possibly TRBD1 for D (6 bases). Germline assignment: CDR1 MDHEN and CDR2 SYDVKM. V was pared by 3 bases and J by 5 bases, with 8 bases between. The CDR3 has 13 amino acids. CDR3 bases: TGTGCCAGCAGTTTTGGGGGCGACAATGAGCAGTTCTTC. Translating it yields CASSFGGDNEQFF.

This chain joins TRBV15 and TRBJ2-1; TRBD2 matches at 8 bases. The ends lost 1 base at V and 6 bases at J; junction bases unmatched: 5. Per germline, CDR1 LNHNV and CDR2 YYDKDF (reference sequence). The CDR3 consists of 15 residues. As DNA, the CDR3 is TGTGCCACCAGCAGAGCTTCCGGGACTAGCAATGAGCAGTTCTTC. This sequence encodes CATSRASGTSNEQFF.

The chain carries TRBV5-4 and TRBJ2-5; TRBD2 agrees at 7 bases. Trimming at V came to 4 bases and at J to 9 bases, leaving 18 bases not matched to a gene. The CDR3 runs to 16 residues. CDR1 and CDR2 from the germline V gene are SGHNT and YYREEE (reference sequence). CDR3: CASSRSGRGPREAQYF. CDR3 DNA: TGTGCCAGCAGCCGGAGTGGAAGGGGCCCACGGGAGGCCCAGTACTTC.

The chain joins TRBV7-9 to TRBJ2-1; D is ambiguous. Trimming shortened V by 0 bases and J by 8 bases, and 5 bases separated the two germline ends. CDR3 length: 12 residues. Germline loops: CDR1 SEHNR, CDR2 FQNEAQ (reference sequence). CDR3 in amino acids: CASSLAVDEQFF. CDR3 sequence (DNA): TGTGCCAGCAGCTTAGCCGTTGATGAGCAGTTCTTC. The full variable domain, rest sourced from reference TRBV7-9 and TRBJ2-1, is DTGVSQNPRHKITKRGQNVTFRCDPISEHNRLYWYRQTLGQGPEFLTYFQNEAQLEKSRLLSDRFSAERPKGSFSTLEIQRTEQGDSAMYLCASSLAVDEQFFGPGTRLTVL.

The chain employs TRBV7-3 and TRBJ2-7, with D possibly matching TRBD2 (6 bases). V shed 4 bases and J shed 2 bases, with 15 bases lying between them. The CDR3 has 15 amino acids. Germline V lookup: CDR1 SGHTA, CDR2 FQGTGA. The CDR3 coding sequence is TGTGCCAGCAGCTGGGGACTGGGACCCACCTACGAGCAGTACTTC. It yields the protein CASSWGLGPTYEQYF.

This chain links TRBV11-3 with TRBJ2-1; D may be TRBD2 (6 bases). The CDR3 consists of 14 residues. V gave up 5 bases and J gave up 7 bases, with 15 bases separating them. The germline V gene has CDR1 SGHNT and CDR2 YENEEA. The CDR3 DNA follows: TGTGCCAGCAGCACCCGCTGGGCGGGAAATGAGCAGTTCTTC. Amino acids: CASSTRWAGNEQFF.

The rearrangement links TRBV19 to TRBJ1-2, with 10 bases fitting TRBD1. The CDR3 spans 13 residues. CDR1 is LNHDA and CDR2 is SQIVND in the germline V gene (reference sequence). After removal of 3 bases from V and 7 bases from J, the junction contained 2 bases not matched to a gene. In DNA, the CDR3 is TGTGCCAGTAGTATTGGGACAGGGGTTGGCTACACCTTC. This gives the protein CASSIGTGVGYTF.

This clone has only one observation. The chain combines TRBV11-3 with TRBJ2-1; 9 bases are shared with TRBD2. CDR3 length: 19 amino acids. Trimming cost V 1 base and J 0 bases; bases outside gene matches: 10. Germline CDR1 and CDR2: SGHNT and YENEEA. The CDR3 nucleotides read TGTGCCAGCAGCTTAGTCTTTTGGCGGGGGGGGAGCTCCTACAATGAGCAGTTCTTC. Amino acid sequence: CASSLVFWRGGSSYNEQFF.

This clone was picked up a small number of times. The CDR3 bases are TGTGCCAGCAGACCGCCCAGACAGGCGGGGGGCAATCAGCCCCAGCATTTT. Protein sequence: CASRPPRQAGGNQPQHF. The chain combines TRBV28 with TRBJ1-5; TRBD1 might be the D (6 bases). Trimming took 6 bases from V and 2 from J, leaving 20 bases between them. Looked up from germline, CDR1 is MDHEN and CDR2 is SYDVKM. The CDR3 contains 17 residues.

The chain links TRBV28 to TRBJ2-7; the D gene is possibly TRBD1 (5 bases). Germline V gene sequence: CDR1 MDHEN, CDR2 SYDVKM. The CDR3 spans 14 residues. Trimming removed 2 bases from V and 0 bases from J, with 8 bases in between. DNA of the CDR3: TGTGCCAGCAGTTTAGTGCAGGGCTCCTACGAGCAGTACTTC. It is translated as CASSLVQGSYEQYF.